Presented here are 9 T cell receptor beta chains from one specimen sequenced in a study of blood T cell repertoires in COVID-19. This table comes from immunoSEQ multiplex PCR, and its TCRdb copy is limited to in-frame clones, with some not included. This sample yields 30,000 to 40,000 clones, of which around 87% are seen a single time; 25% to 30% belongs to the top ten. The specimen was peripheral blood. The receptors come from a man in his sixties with active or convalescent COVID-19.

This clone occurred once. This sequence joins TRBV7-2 and TRBJ2-3, with 11 positions matching TRBD1. Per germline, CDR1 SGHTA and CDR2 FQGNSA. The CDR3 runs 15 residues. V was pared by 6 bases and J by 4 bases, with 6 bases of the junction left unmatched. As DNA, the CDR3 is TGTGCCAGCAGGCGGACAGGGGGCGGCCCAGATACGCAGTATTTT. As protein: CASRRTGGGPDTQYF.

The V call is TRBV3-1 (or the pseudogene TRBV3-2), the J call TRBJ2-6; no definite D call. CDR3 length: 14 residues. Trimming pared 3 bases from V and 4 bases from J, leaving 7 bases between. Per germline, CDR1 LGHDT and CDR2 YNNKEL (reference sequence). CDR3 loop: CASSHIQGANVLTF. CDR3 coding DNA: TGTGCCAGCAGCCATATTCAGGGGGCCAACGTCCTGACTTTC.

The gene calls are TRBV7-9 and TRBJ2-7; D is perhaps TRBD2 (6 bases). Germline V gene data show CDR1 as SEHNR and CDR2 as FQNEAQ (reference sequence). This CDR3 is built from 15 residues. The V and J ends lost 4 bases and 5 bases respectively, with 18 bases between them. The CDR3 bases are TGTGCCAGCAGCTCGACGGGAGTGGCGTCCGACGAGCAGTACTTC. Its protein is CASSSTGVASDEQYF. Looking up the rest from reference TRBV7-9 and TRBJ2-7 gives the full variable domain: DTGVSQNPRHKITKRGQNVTFRCDPISEHNRLYWYRQTLGQGPEFLTYFQNEAQLEKSRLLSDRFSAERPKGSFSTLEIQRTEQGDSAMYLCASSSTGVASDEQYFGPGTRLTVT.

This clone has only a few counts. CDR3 sequence: CASSFRDRGSPLHF. For the CDR3, the DNA is TGTGCCAGCAGCTTTCGAGACAGGGGTTCACCCCTCCACTTT. The gene calls are TRBV5-4 and TRBJ1-6; 8 bases line up with TRBD1. V was pared by 2 bases and J by 9 bases, with 4 bases of the junction left unmatched. Looked up from germline, CDR1 is SGHNT and CDR2 is YYREEE (reference sequence). The CDR3 has 14 amino acids.

The chain has TRBV2 and TRBJ1-5; D is undetermined. CDR1 SNHLY and CDR2 FYNNEI come from the germline V gene. CDR3 length: 15 amino acids. Trimming pared 6 bases from V and 0 bases from J, leaving 12 bases between. Written as DNA, the CDR3 is TGTGCCAGCAGCGCAGACGGGTATAGCAATCAGCCCCAGCATTTT. Translating it yields CASSADGYSNQPQHF.

The J gene is TRBJ1-2, the V gene TRBV5-5, with a weak D call TRBD1 (5 bases). Trimming cost V 4 bases and J 6 bases, with 13 bases left between them. The CDR3 length is 13 residues. Germline V lookup: CDR1 SGHKS, CDR2 YYEKEE (reference sequence). In nucleotides, the CDR3 is TGTGCCAGCAGCCTTAGTCCAGGGCATGGCTACACCTTC. It is translated as CASSLSPGHGYTF.

The chain carries TRBV5-4 and TRBJ1-2; D remains ambiguous. This CDR3 has 13 residues. Germline CDR1 reads SGHNT; CDR2 reads YYREEE (reference sequence). V was trimmed by 0 bases and J by 3 bases, leaving 6 bases between them. Here the CDR3 reads CASSLVTDYGYTF. CDR3 bases: TGTGCCAGCAGCTTGGTAACGGACTATGGCTACACCTTC. Using reference TRBV5-4 and TRBJ1-2 for the parts outside the CDR3, the full variable domain is ETGVTQSPTHLIKTRGQQVTLRCSSQSGHNTVSWYQQALGQGPQFIFQYYREEENGRGNFPPRFSGLQFPNYSSELNVNALELDDSALYLCASSLVTDYGYTFGSGTRLTVV.

This sequence joins TRBV28 and TRBJ1-2; 7 bases are shared with TRBD1. Trimming removed 7 bases from V and 4 bases from J; junction bases left unmatched: 18. Germline V CDR1 and CDR2: MDHEN, SYDVKM. This CDR3 region has 17 residues. CDR3 amino acids: CASITSARTGEGYGYTF. The CDR3 DNA follows: TGTGCCAGCATCACCTCGGCGAGAACAGGGGAAGGCTATGGCTACACCTTC.

This chain connects TRBV7-9 to TRBJ1-2; 9 bases are shared with TRBD1. V was pared by 7 bases and J by 6 bases, with 15 bases of the junction left unmatched. Germline CDR1 is SEHNR and CDR2 is FQNEAQ (reference sequence). The CDR3 has 16 residues. The CDR3 protein is CASIDPGTGISDGYTF. As DNA, the CDR3 is TGTGCCAGCATCGACCCCGGGACAGGGATTAGCGATGGCTACACCTTC.